What follows are 5 T cell receptor beta chains derived from one specimen sequenced in a study of PD-1 blockade in mismatch repair-deficient tumors. This table comes from immunoSEQ multiplex PCR, and its TCRdb copy is limited to in-frame clones, with some not included. This table holds some 130,000 clones, roughly 90% found once. The sample here was peripheral blood, taken roughly 67 weeks after starting pembrolizumab. The receptors stem from an adult with mismatch repair-deficient cancer.

This clone was seen a single time. J is TRBJ1-2 and V is TRBV5-6; 9 positions agree with TRBD1. There are 16 residues in the CDR3. CDR1 SGHDT and CDR2 YYEEEE come from the germline V gene. After removal of 2 bases from V and 4 bases from J, the junction contained 9 bases not matched to a gene. CDR3 DNA: TGTGCCAGCAGCTTACCTACAGGGGGCCGGGCCTATGGCTACACCTTC. The encoded protein is CASSLPTGGRAYGYTF.

J is TRBJ2-7 and V is TRBV27; D unresolved. This CDR3 region has 14 residues. V gave up 2 bases and J gave up 0 bases, with 8 bases separating them. The germline gives CDR1 MNHEY, CDR2 SMNVEV (reference sequence). The CDR3 spells CASSLGGSSYEQYF. The CDR3 DNA sequence: TGTGCCAGCAGTTTAGGCGGAAGCTCCTACGAGCAGTACTTC.

This clone appeared a few times. The chain links TRBV29-1 to TRBJ1-2; D is perhaps TRBD1 (5 bases). The germline CDR1 and CDR2 sequences are SQVTM and ANQGSEA. V shed 4 bases and J shed 4 bases, with 7 bases lying between them. The CDR3 consists of 11 residues. For the CDR3, the DNA is TGCAGCGTTGTGGGGGGCTATGGCTACACCTTC. Its translation: CSVVGGYGYTF.

The V call is TRBV7-9, the J call TRBJ2-1; D not resolved. Germline assignment: CDR1 SEHNR and CDR2 FQNEAQ (reference sequence). V was shortened by 4 bases and J by 7 bases, with 17 bases between the two germline ends. The CDR3 consists of 15 residues. For the CDR3, the DNA is TGTGCCAGCAGCTCCCCGAATTGGGCGCGGAATGAGCAGTTCTTC. Protein: CASSSPNWARNEQFF.

This chain connects TRBV7-2 to TRBJ2-2, with 14 nucleotides matching TRBD2. The CDR3 extends over 15 amino acids. Trimming took 7 bases from V and 9 from J; bases not matched to a gene: 7. Germline CDR1 reads SGHTA; CDR2 reads FQGNSA. Here the CDR3 reads CASTGLAGGKRELFF. In DNA, the CDR3 is TGTGCCAGCACCGGACTAGCGGGAGGTAAAAGGGAGCTGTTTTTT.